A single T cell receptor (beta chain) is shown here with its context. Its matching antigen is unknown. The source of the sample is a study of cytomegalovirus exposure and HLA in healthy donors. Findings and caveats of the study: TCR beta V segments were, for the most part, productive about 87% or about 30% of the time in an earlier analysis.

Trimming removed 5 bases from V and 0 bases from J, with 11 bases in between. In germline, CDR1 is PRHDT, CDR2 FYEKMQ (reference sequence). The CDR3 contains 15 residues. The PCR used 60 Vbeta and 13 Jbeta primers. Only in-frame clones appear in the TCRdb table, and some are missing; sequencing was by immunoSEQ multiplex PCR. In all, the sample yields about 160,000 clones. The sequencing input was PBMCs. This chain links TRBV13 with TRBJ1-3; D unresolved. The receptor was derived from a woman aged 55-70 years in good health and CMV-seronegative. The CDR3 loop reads CASSPKRYSGNTIYF. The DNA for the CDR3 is TGTGCCAGCAGCCCTAAGAGGTACTCTGGAAACACCATATATTTT.